Sequencing of this T cell receptor beta chain was carried out in a study of shared clonotypes between healthy human individuals. Naive CD8 cells lacked CD45RO and underwent positive selection for CCR7, leaving out terminally differentiated effector memory CD45RA+ cells. This clone showed up just once. V was shortened by 3 bases and J by 6 bases, with 10 bases between the two germline ends. The CDR3 has 13 amino acids. The V gene's germline CDR1 is KGHSH and CDR2 LQKENI. The assay ran at deep level. Here immunoSEQ multiplex PCR was the method, and the copy in TCRdb shows in-frame clones only, minus some. The sample holds roughly 1,800,000 clones, approximately 94% seen once.

This TCR was recovered from a man aged 18-30 years in good health. V and J are TRBV18 and TRBJ2-3, with D perhaps TRBD1 (6 bases). Sequencing input: naive CD8+ T cells sorted from blood. CDR3 sequence reads: CASSPPDSDTQYF. CDR3 coding DNA: TGTGCCAGCTCACCCCCGGACAGTGATACGCAGTATTTT.